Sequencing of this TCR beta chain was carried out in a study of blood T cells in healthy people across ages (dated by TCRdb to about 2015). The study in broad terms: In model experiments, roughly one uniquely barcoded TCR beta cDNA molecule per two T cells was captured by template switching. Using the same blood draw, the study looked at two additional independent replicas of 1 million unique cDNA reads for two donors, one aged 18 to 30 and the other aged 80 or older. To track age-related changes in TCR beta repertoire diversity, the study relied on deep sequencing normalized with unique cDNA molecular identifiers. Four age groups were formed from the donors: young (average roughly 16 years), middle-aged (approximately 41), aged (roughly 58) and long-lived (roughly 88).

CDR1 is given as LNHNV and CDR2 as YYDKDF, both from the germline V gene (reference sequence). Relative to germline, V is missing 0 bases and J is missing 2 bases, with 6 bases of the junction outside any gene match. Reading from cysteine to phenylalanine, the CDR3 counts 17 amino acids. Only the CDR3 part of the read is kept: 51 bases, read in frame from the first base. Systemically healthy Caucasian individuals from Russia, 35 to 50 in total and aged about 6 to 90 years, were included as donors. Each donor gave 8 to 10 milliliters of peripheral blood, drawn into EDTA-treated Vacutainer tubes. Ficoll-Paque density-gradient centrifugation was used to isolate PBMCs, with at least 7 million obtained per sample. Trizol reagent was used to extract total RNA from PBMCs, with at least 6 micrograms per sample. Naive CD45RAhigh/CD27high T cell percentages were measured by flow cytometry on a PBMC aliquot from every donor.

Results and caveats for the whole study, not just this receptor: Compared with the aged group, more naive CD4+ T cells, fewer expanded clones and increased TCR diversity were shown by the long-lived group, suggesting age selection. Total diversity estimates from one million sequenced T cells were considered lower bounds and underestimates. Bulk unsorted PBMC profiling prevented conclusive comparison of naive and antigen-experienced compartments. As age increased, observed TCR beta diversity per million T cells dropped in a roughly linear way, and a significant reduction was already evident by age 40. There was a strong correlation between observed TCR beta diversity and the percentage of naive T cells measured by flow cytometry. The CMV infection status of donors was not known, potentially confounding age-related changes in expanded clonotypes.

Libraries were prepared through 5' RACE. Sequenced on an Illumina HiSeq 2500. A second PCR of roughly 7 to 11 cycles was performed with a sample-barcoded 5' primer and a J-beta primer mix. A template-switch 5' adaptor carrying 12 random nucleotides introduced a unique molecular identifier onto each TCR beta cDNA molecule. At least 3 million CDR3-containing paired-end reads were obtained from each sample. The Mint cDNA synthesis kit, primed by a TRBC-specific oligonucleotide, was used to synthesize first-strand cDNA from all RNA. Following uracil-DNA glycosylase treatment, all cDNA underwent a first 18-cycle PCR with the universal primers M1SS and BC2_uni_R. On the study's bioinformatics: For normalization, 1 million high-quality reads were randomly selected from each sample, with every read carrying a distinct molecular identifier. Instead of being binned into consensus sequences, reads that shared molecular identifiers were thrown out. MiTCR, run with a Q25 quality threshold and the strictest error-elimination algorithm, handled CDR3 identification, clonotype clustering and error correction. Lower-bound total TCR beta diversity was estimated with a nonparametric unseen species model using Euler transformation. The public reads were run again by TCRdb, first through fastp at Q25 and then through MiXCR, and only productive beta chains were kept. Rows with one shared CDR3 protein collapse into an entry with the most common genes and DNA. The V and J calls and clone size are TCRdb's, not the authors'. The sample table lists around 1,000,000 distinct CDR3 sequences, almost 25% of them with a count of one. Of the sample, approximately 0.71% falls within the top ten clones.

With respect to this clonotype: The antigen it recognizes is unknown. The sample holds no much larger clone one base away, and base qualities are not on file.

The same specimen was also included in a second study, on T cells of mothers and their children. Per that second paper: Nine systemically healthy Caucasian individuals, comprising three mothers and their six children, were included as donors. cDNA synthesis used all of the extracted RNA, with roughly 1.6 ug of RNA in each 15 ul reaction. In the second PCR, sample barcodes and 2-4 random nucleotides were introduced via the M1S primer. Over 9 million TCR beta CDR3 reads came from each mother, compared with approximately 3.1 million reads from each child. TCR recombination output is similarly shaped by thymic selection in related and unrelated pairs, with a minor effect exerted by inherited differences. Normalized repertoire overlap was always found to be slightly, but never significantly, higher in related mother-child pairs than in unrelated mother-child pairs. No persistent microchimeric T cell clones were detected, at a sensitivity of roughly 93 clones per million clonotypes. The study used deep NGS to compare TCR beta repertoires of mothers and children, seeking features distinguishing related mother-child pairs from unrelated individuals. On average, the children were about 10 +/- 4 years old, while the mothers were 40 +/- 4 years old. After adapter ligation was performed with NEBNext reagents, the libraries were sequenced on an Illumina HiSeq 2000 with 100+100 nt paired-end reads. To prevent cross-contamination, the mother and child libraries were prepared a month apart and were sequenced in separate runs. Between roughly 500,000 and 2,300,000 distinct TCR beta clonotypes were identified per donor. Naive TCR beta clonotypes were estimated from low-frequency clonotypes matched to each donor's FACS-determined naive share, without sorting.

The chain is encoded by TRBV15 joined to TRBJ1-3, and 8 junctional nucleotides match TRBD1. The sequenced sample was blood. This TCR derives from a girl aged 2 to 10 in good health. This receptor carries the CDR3 CATSRDEPDRAGNTIYF. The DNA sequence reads TGTGCCACCAGCAGAGACGAACCGGACAGGGCTGGAAACACCATATATTTT. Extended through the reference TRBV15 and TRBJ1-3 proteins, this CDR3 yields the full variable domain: DAMVIQNPRYQVTQFGKPVTLSCSQTLNHNVMYWYQQKSSQAPKLLFHYYDKDFNNEADTPDNFQSRRPNTSFCFLDIRSPGLGDTAMYLCATSRDEPDRAGNTIYFGEGSWLTVV.